This entry lists 8 T cell receptor beta chains sequenced from one sample in a study of immune heterogeneity within non-small cell lung tumors. The authors amplified TCR beta CDR3 by multiplex PCR with 32 V and 13 J primers. TCRdb fed the multiplex PCR reads into MiXCR, producing one record per CDR3 protein. Among tens of thousands of distinct CDR3 sequences, about 29% were seen once, and the ten largest hold around 4.5%. For each sample, template was approximately 0.55 ug of bulk tumor genomic DNA. Doctors removed several biopsies from each primary tumor during surgery, keeping them far apart. Their non-small cell lung cancer was newly diagnosed and untreated, and the patients underwent curative surgery. The source material was lung tumor tissue. The source of these receptors is a man in his forties with non-small cell lung cancer.

At least ten counts were recorded for this clonotype. The V call is TRBV30, the J call TRBJ1-5; D not certain. Germline CDR1 reads GTSNPN; CDR2 reads SVGIG (reference sequence). There are 13 residues in the CDR3. V dropped 0 bases and J dropped 3 bases, with 6 bases sitting between them. The CDR3 region has the DNA TGTGCCTGGAGTGTAGGTCACAATCAGCCCCAGCATTTT. Translating gives CAWSVGHNQPQHF.

This clonotype was detected only once. A much bigger clone sits one base away, suggesting this may be a read error. This chain uses TRBV7-6 with TRBJ1-6; D not resolved. CDR3 length: 12 residues. Germline assignment: CDR1 SGHVS and CDR2 FNYEAQ. The CDR3 coding sequence is TGTGTCAGCAGCCAACCCGCTTCACCCCTCCACTTT. Protein: CVSSQPASPLHF.

This clonotype has just a few counts. This may be a read error: a much more frequent sequence differs by one nucleotide. CDR3 in DNA: TGCAGTGCTAGATCAGGACTCGTGGGTTGGAATGAAAAACTGTTTTTT. Protein: CSARSGLVGWNEKLFF. The rearrangement links TRBV20-1 to TRBJ1-4; D uncertain. CDR1 and CDR2 from the germline V gene are DFQATT and SNEGSKA (reference sequence). This CDR3 has 16 amino acids. The V end was cut by 2 bases, the J end by 5 bases, with 18 bases between.

Judged by abundance, this clonotype is medium-sized (0.01 to 0.1%). This chain uses TRBV27 with TRBJ1-5; TRBD1 matches 7 bases. The CDR3 is 16 amino acids. CDR1 is MNHEY, CDR2 SMNVEV, per germline (reference sequence). Trimming took 5 bases from V and 4 from J; bases not matched to a gene: 11. CDR3 loop: CASSGYQTGNNQPQHF. Here the CDR3 DNA reads TGTGCCAGCAGTGGTTACCAGACAGGGAATAATCAGCCCCAGCATTTT.

This clonotype turned up a few times. This chain joins TRBV13 and TRBJ2-2; no firm D call. V was cut by 3 bases and J by 1 base, with 9 bases left in between. Germline CDR1 PRHDT, CDR2 FYEKMQ (reference sequence). CDR3 length: 15 amino acids. The CDR3 reads CASSFWQQNTGELFF. The DNA of the CDR3 is TGTGCCAGCAGCTTCTGGCAGCAGAACACCGGGGAGCTGTTTTTT.

This sequence joins TRBV20-1 and TRBJ1-4; D ambiguous. V lost 3 bases and J lost 8, with 19 bases in between. There are 15 residues in the CDR3. CDR1 DFQATT and CDR2 SNEGSKA come from the germline V gene (reference sequence). CDR3 DNA: TGCAGTGCTAGTTTTCGTGTAGGGTGCTTCGAAAAACTGTTTTTT. Protein sequence: CSASFRVGCFEKLFF.

The J gene is TRBJ2-7, the V gene TRBV7-2, with 8 nucleotides matching TRBD2. Germline V gene lookup returns CDR1 SGHTA and CDR2 FQGNSA. This CDR3 contains 15 residues. The ends lost 4 bases at V and 2 bases at J; junction bases unmatched: 7. CDR3 sequence reads: CASSSPGGQTYEQYF. The DNA for the CDR3 is TGTGCCAGCAGCTCGCCGGGAGGGCAAACCTACGAGCAGTACTTC.

The chain combines TRBV5-6 with TRBJ1-1; no clear D gene. V was pared by 0 bases and J by 3 bases, with 6 bases between. The germline V gene has CDR1 SGHDT and CDR2 YYEEEE. There are 13 residues in the CDR3. CDR3 protein: CASSLALYTEAFF. Written as DNA, the CDR3 is TGTGCCAGCAGCTTGGCGTTGTACACTGAAGCTTTCTTT.